This T cell receptor beta chain emerged from a study of T-cell memory formation after mild COVID-19. Notes on the study in general: Some clones that responded were present in memory (sampled pre-infection), which suggests cross-reactive memory joined.

This clonotype has more than one count but fewer than ten. Its target is unknown. TCRdb called the 5' RACE reads again in MiXCR, with one record for every CDR3 protein. The data contain about 180,000 distinct CDR3 sequences, less than 20% of them singletons. CDR3 length equals 13 residues. Germline loops: CDR1 DFQATT, CDR2 SNEGSKA (reference sequence). Trimming removed 6 bases from V and 10 bases from J; junction bases left unmatched: 6. The sample taken for sequencing was PBMCs or a T cell subset sorted from them (not recorded which). V and J are TRBV20-1 and TRBJ1-6, with TRBD1 matching over 10 bases. The sequence was obtained from a man aged 18 to 29 who had mild COVID-19 (a few samples of this study predate the infection). Cell type and time point are not known. CDR3 protein: CSAPGQGRSPLHF. CDR3 sequence (DNA): TGCAGTGCACCGGGACAGGGGAGGTCACCCCTCCACTTT.